This TCR beta chain was captured in a study of cytomegalovirus exposure and HLA in healthy donors. Study-wide context: The same platform was used for the 130 or so validation repertoires as for the 666 first-cohort repertoires, as reported in a later analysis. Study-level results: A classifier reportedly called cytomegalovirus status with high sensitivity and specificity. The study labeled about 160 TCR beta chains cytomegalovirus-associated.

The approximately 120-subject validation cohort, separate from the approximately 660-subject first cohort, included the donors. Only in-frame clones appear in the TCRdb table, and some are missing; sequencing was by immunoSEQ multiplex PCR. The sample shows over 120,000 clones, over 90% of them seen only once. Concerning this clone itself: Antigen: not known.

Germline V CDR1 and CDR2: MNHEY, SMNVEV (reference sequence). This CDR3 region has 16 residues. V lost 4 bases and J lost 0, with 13 bases in between. Sequenced input: PBMCs. This TCR came from a man between 18 and 29 years old in good health and CMV-seropositive. The V and J genes are TRBV27 and TRBJ1-3; TRBD1 is a possible D gene (5 bases). The CDR3 here is CASSWPGSSSGNTIYF. The DNA for the CDR3 is TGTGCCAGCAGTTGGCCAGGGTCTTCCTCTGGAAACACCATATATTTT.